The entry that follows covers one T cell receptor beta chain sequence. Participants were placed into cohorts based on the clinical history they reported. The table came from immunoSEQ multiplex PCR; TCRdb's copy has only in-frame clones and leaves some out. The sample holds roughly 280,000 clones, 85% to 90% seen once. The data are from a study of blood T cell repertoires in COVID-19. Study-level background: Italy, Spain and the United States were the sources of the convalescent and acute COVID-19 samples. T cells, B-cell-depleted T cells, or PBMCs supplied cDNA or gDNA.

The CDR3 is made up of 14 amino acids. V shed 0 bases and J shed 0 bases, with 5 bases lying between them. The germline CDR1 and CDR2 sequences are KGHSH and LQKENI. The chain carries TRBV18 and TRBJ1-1; no definite D call. Sequencing input: PBMCs or T cells enriched from blood (not recorded which). This receptor was taken from a woman aged 18-29 years who had recovered from COVID-19. The CDR3 spells CASSPPAMNTEAFF. The CDR3 bases are TGTGCCAGCTCACCACCGGCCATGAACACTGAAGCTTTCTTT.